One TCR beta chain is described in this entry. The data were obtained in a study of cytomegalovirus exposure and HLA in healthy donors. The length of the CDR3 is 14 residues. V was pared by 8 bases and J by 3 bases, with 7 bases of the junction left unmatched. CDR1 is SGHTA and CDR2 is FQGTGA in the germline V gene. The PCR used 60 Vbeta and 13 Jbeta primers. Some clones are missing from TCRdb's copy, which holds only in-frame ones; the method was immunoSEQ multiplex PCR. This table holds about 77,000 clones, about 73% found once. The clonotype was recovered from a man aged 35 to 55 in good health and CMV-seronegative. The chain is built from TRBV7-3 and TRBJ2-3, with 8 positions matching TRBD1. The specimen was PBMCs. CDR3 DNA sequence: TGTGCCAGCGCCAGGGGGCAGGGGACAGATACGCAGTATTTT. Its translation: CASARGQGTDTQYF.